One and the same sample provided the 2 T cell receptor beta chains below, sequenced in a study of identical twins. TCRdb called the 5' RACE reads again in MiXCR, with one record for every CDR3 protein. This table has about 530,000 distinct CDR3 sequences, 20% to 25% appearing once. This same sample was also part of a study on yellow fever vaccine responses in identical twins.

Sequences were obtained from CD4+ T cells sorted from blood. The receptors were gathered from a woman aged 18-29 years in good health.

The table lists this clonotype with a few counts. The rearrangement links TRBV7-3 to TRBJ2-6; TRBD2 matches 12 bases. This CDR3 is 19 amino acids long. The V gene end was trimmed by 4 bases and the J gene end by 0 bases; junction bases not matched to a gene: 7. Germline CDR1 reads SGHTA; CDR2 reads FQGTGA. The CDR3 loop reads CASSSTGLAGLSGANVLTF. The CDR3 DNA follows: TGTGCCAGCAGCTCGACGGGACTAGCGGGTCTCTCTGGGGCCAACGTCCTGACTTTC.

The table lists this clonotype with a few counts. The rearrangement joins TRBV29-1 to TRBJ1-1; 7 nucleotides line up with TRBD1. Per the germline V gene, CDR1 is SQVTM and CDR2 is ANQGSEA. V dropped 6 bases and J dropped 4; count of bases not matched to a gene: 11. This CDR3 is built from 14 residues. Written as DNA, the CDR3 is TGCAGCGTCCTCAGGGGGACATGGGGCACTGAAGCTTTCTTT. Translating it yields CSVLRGTWGTEAFF.